A selection of T cell receptor beta chains follows, all from one sample in a study of human T cells and chemical hapten exposure. One entry per CDR3 protein results from TCRdb running MiXCR on the RACE reads. This sample yields a few hundred thousand distinct CDR3 sequences, of which approximately 5% are seen a single time; about 8.2% belongs to the top ten. The sample here was whole blood, taken in connection with sensitization to the hapten diphenylcyclopropenone (DPC). Receptor source: a woman younger than 30 with alopecia areata. Some clones in this sample may be carry-over from other donors' samples. Each CDR3 is given with its conserved first and last residue. D genes are given only for firm matches. Not every row has a clone size; where given, it reads once, few, many or a size class.

d_call	v_call	j_call	clone_size	cdr3_aa	cdr3_nt
TRBD2	TRBV2	TRBJ2-7	few	CASSLLAGGPTYEQYF	TGTGCCAGCAGCCTACTAGCGGGGGGGCCCACCTACGAGCAGTACTTC
-	TRBV6-2/TRBV6-3	TRBJ2-7	few	CASSYSSRPYEQYF	TGTGCCAGCAGTTACTCGAGCAGACCCTACGAGCAGTACTTC
-	TRBV7-2	TRBJ2-2	-	CASSLGQDPVGELFF	TGTGCCAGCAGCTTAGGACAGGACCCCGTCGGGGAGCTGTTTTTT
-	TRBV4-3	TRBJ2-2	few	CASRGQANTGELFF	TGCGCCAGCAGGGGGCAGGCGAACACCGGGGAGCTGTTTTTT
-	TRBV9	TRBJ2-4	-	CASSPQTGDKNIQYF	TGTGCCAGCAGTCCCCAAACGGGGGACAAAAACATTCAGTACTTC
-	TRBV27	TRBJ1-5	many	CASSFGPGGNQPQHF	TGTGCCAGCAGTTTCGGGCCCGGAGGCAATCAGCCCCAGCATTTT
-	TRBV27	TRBJ1-1	few	CASSLAWTALPNTEAFF	TGTGCCAGCAGCCTAGCTTGGACCGCCTTACCCAACACTGAAGCTTTCTTT
-	TRBV5-6	TRBJ1-6	many	CASSLLGAGNSPLHF	TGTGCCAGCAGCCTGCTAGGGGCAGGTAATTCACCCCTCCACTTT
TRBD2	TRBV5-1	TRBJ2-3	-	CASSPWQSGGISTDTQYF	TGCGCCAGCAGCCCGTGGCAAAGCGGGGGGATTAGCACAGATACGCAGTATTTT
-	TRBV7-6	TRBJ2-3	-	CASSVSHRLSTDTQYF	TGTGCCAGCAGCGTCTCCCACCGGTTAAGCACAGATACGCAGTATTTT
TRBD1	TRBV5-1	TRBJ1-6	few	CASSFEYTGGNSPLHF	TGCGCCAGCAGCTTCGAGTATACAGGGGGCAATTCACCCCTCCACTTT